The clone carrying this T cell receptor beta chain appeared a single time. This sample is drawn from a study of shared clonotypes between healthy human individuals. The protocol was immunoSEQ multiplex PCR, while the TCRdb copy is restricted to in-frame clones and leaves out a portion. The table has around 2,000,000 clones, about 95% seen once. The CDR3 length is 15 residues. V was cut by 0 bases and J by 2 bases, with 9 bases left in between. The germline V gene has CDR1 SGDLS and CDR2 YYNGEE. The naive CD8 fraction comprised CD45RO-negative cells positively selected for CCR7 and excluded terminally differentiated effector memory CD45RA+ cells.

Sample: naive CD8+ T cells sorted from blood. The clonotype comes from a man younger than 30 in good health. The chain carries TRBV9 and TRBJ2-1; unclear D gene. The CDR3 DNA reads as TGTGCCAGCAGCGTAGTATCCGCGACCTACAATGAGCAGTTCTTC. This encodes CASSVVSATYNEQFF.